These 19 T cell receptor beta chains share one sample of origin, sequenced in a study of blood T cell repertoires in COVID-19 (dated by TCRdb to 2020 to 2022). The library was produced with the immunoSEQ multiplex PCR assay. Not all clones reach the TCRdb copy of this immuneACCESS table, which keeps in-frame sequences only. Checked studies attribute under half of the gap to unresolved V genes and leave the rest unexplained. For this sample the table gives about 120,000 clones, of which approximately 81% were detected only once. In total, the top ten clones hold about 1.6% of the sample. Sequenced: peripheral blood. The receptor set was obtained from a man between 45 and 60 years old with acute or convalescent COVID-19.

The chain combines TRBV28 with TRBJ1-2; D is unresolved. Germline CDR1 is MDHEN and CDR2 is SYDVKM. Trimming stripped 3 bases from V and 8 bases from J, with 10 bases between. There are 12 residues in the CDR3. The CDR3 here is CASSFEGEGYTF. DNA for the CDR3: TGTGCCAGCAGTTTTGAGGGTGAGGGCTACACCTTC.

This clone was detected a few times. The chain employs TRBV27 and TRBJ1-2, with 8 positions matching TRBD1. The trim removed 6 bases at V and 5 bases at J, leaving 11 bases unmatched. In germline, CDR1 is MNHEY, CDR2 SMNVEV (reference sequence). The CDR3 loop spans 15 amino acids. The CDR3 DNA sequence: TGTGCCAGCAGCCAGAGGGACAGGCCCCTGTATGGCTACACCTTC. Translation: CASSQRDRPLYGYTF.

J is TRBJ1-2 and V is TRBV2; possibly TRBD1 for D (6 bases). The CDR3 totals 15 residues. Germline V gene data show CDR1 as SNHLY and CDR2 as FYNNEI. V lost 8 bases, J lost 3 bases, and 19 bases lay in between. CDR3 amino acids: CASRWLGQPDYGYTF. CDR3 nucleotides: TGTGCCAGCCGGTGGCTCGGACAGCCGGACTATGGCTACACCTTC.

This chain joins TRBV5-8 and TRBJ1-3; 7 bases fit TRBD1. This CDR3 is 15 amino acids long. After removal of 4 bases from V and 1 base from J, the junction contained 5 bases not matched to a gene. Germline V gene sequence: CDR1 SGHTS, CDR2 YDEGEE. As DNA, the CDR3 is TGTGCCAGCAGCCGAGGGGGCTCTTCTGGAAACACCATATATTTT. Amino acids: CASSRGGSSGNTIYF.

This chain uses TRBV19 with TRBJ1-2; TRBD1 is a possible D gene (6 bases). CDR1 and CDR2 from the germline V gene are LNHDA and SQIVND (reference sequence). Trimming left V 4 bases short and J 5 bases short, with 14 bases between. This CDR3 region has 14 residues. The CDR3 region is CASSSGGRYYGYTF. CDR3 nucleotide sequence: TGTGCCAGTAGTAGCGGGGGCAGATATTATGGCTACACCTTC.

On this clone: A read error may produce the germline difference seen at one junction end. Other DNA sequences from this sample encode an identical CDR3 as well. The V call is TRBV9, the J call TRBJ1-2, with D possibly TRBD1 on 5 matching bases. The CDR3 spans 15 residues. Germline V CDR1 and CDR2: SGDLS, YYNGEE. Here the CDR3 DNA reads TGTGCCAGTAGCGTAGTTAGCCCGACAGTAGATGGCTACACCTTC. It codes for CASSVVSPTVDGYTF.

V gene TRBV28 combines with J gene TRBJ2-7; a possible D gene is TRBD1 (5 bases). CDR3 size: 14 residues. The V gene's germline CDR1 is MDHEN and CDR2 SYDVKM. V was shortened by 8 bases and J by 2 bases, with 16 bases between the two germline ends. The CDR3 DNA reads as TGTGCCAGCTGTGGACAAACCTCGCCCTACGAGCAGTACTTC. This sequence encodes CASCGQTSPYEQYF.

The V gene is TRBV6-5, the J gene TRBJ1-1, with D perhaps matching TRBD1 (5 bases). The germline V gene has CDR1 MNHEY and CDR2 SVGAGI. The CDR3 has 15 residues. V was cut by 2 bases and J by 2 bases, with 12 bases left in between. The DNA for the CDR3 is TGTGCCAGCAGTTACAGTCGACAGCCTAACACTGAAGCTTTCTTT. Protein sequence: CASSYSRQPNTEAFF.

This clone occurred a few times. This chain joins TRBV5-4 and TRBJ2-1; 8 nucleotides match TRBD2. CDR1 is SGHNT and CDR2 is YYREEE in the germline V gene (reference sequence). This CDR3 spans 16 amino acids. V gave up 3 bases and J gave up 9 bases; unmatched junction bases: 14. The CDR3 loop reads CASSSGLGYAFAEQFF. As DNA, the CDR3 is TGTGCCAGCAGCTCGGGACTAGGATACGCGTTTGCTGAGCAGTTCTTC.

The genes are TRBV10-3 and TRBJ2-7; TRBD1 matches 10 bases. The CDR3 runs 14 residues. Trimming at V came to 6 bases and at J to 2 bases, leaving 4 bases not matched to a gene. Germline V gene lookup returns CDR1 ENHRY and CDR2 SYGVKD. The CDR3 region has the DNA TGTGCCATCAGGGGACAGGGGATTACCTACGAGCAGTACTTC. Its translation: CAIRGQGITYEQYF.

V gene TRBV5-1 combines with J gene TRBJ1-6; possibly TRBD1 for D (6 bases). V was pared by 2 bases and J by 8 bases, with 17 bases between. Germline loops: CDR1 SGHRS, CDR2 YFSETQ. The CDR3 is 16 residues long. CDR3 residues: CASSLGTQTRDSPLHF. The CDR3 DNA sequence: TGCGCCAGCAGCTTAGGGACACAAACGAGGGATTCACCCCTCCACTTT.

The gene calls are TRBV5-1 and TRBJ1-1, with D unresolved. CDR1 is SGHRS and CDR2 is YFSETQ in the germline V gene. The CDR3 is 13 amino acids. With 3 bases removed from V and 5 bases from J, the gap between germline ends came to 11 bases. CDR3: CASSWTGLTEAFF. In DNA, the CDR3 is TGCGCCAGCAGCTGGACGGGGTTGACTGAAGCTTTCTTT.

This clone has just one count. The chain carries TRBV28 and TRBJ2-1; maybe TRBD2 (6 bases). The CDR3 totals 16 residues. The germline gives CDR1 MDHEN, CDR2 SYDVKM. Trimming removed 5 bases from V and 0 bases from J, with 14 bases in between. The CDR3 is CASSLIRGSSYNEQFF. Here the CDR3 DNA reads TGTGCCAGCAGTCTCATCCGGGGGAGCTCCTACAATGAGCAGTTCTTC.

The chain joins TRBV30 to TRBJ2-3, with a possible D match to TRBD1 (6 bases). With 5 bases removed from V and 4 bases from J, the gap between germline ends came to 16 bases. The germline gives CDR1 GTSNPN, CDR2 SVGIG (reference sequence). The CDR3 has 14 amino acids. CDR3 DNA sequence: TGTGCCTGGGGGGGCTATAATTGGGCAGATACGCAGTATTTT. Residues: CAWGGYNWADTQYF.

The CDR3 coding sequence is TGTGCCAGCAGTTACAAGGGGCACGCTAATGAAAAACTGTTTTTT. It specifies CASSYKGHANEKLFF. The chain combines TRBV6-5 with TRBJ1-4; maybe TRBD1 (5 bases). V lost 2 bases, J lost 3 bases, and 10 bases lay in between. The CDR3 loop spans 15 amino acids. CDR1 is MNHEY, CDR2 SVGAGI, per germline.

The chain is built from TRBV6-5 and TRBJ1-1; 9 positions agree with TRBD1. CDR3 size: 15 residues. J was trimmed by 3 bases and V by 5 bases; bases with no gene match: 7. Per germline, CDR1 MNHEY and CDR2 SVGAGI. CDR3 DNA sequence: TGTGCCAGCAGTCGCCGGGACAGGGTGGACACTGAAGCTTTCTTT. This translates into CASSRRDRVDTEAFF.

The gene calls are TRBV19 and TRBJ2-1; 10 bases agree with TRBD2. The CDR3 contains 16 residues. Unmatched junction bases numbered 11, after V lost 5 bases and J lost 7 bases. In germline, CDR1 is LNHDA, CDR2 SQIVND (reference sequence). The CDR3 region has the DNA TGTGCCAGTAGTCCCCAATCTAGCGGGGGAATAAATGAGCAGTTCTTC. It is translated as CASSPQSSGGINEQFF.

This chain connects TRBV7-3 to TRBJ2-3; 9 nucleotides agree with TRBD1. The germline V gene encodes CDR1 SGHTA and CDR2 FQGTGA. Unmatched junction bases numbered 6, after V lost 1 base and J lost 10 bases. This CDR3 has 14 residues. The CDR3 region is CASSLSGQGSPQYF. The CDR3 DNA is TGTGCCAGCAGCTTAAGCGGACAGGGGTCCCCGCAGTATTTT.

The V and J genes are TRBV5-1 and TRBJ1-3; 10 bases agree with TRBD1. Unmatched junction bases numbered 4, after V lost 2 bases and J lost 2 bases. The CDR3 contains 16 residues. Per the germline V gene, CDR1 is SGHRS and CDR2 is YFSETQ. The chain's CDR3 is CASSLGQGVPGNTIYF. For the CDR3, the DNA is TGCGCCAGCAGCTTAGGACAGGGGGTCCCTGGAAACACCATATATTTT.